What follows are 29 T cell receptor beta chains derived from one specimen sequenced in a study of tumor-infiltrating lymphocytes in primary liver carcinoma. Extraction of RNA together with DNA used roughly 19-31 mg of unsorted bulk tissue. TCR beta cDNA was reverse-transcribed from 500 to 550 ng of total RNA. The reaction used a constant-region primer and ProtoScript II reverse transcriptase. ARM-PCR, slightly modified, supplied the TCR beta libraries through three nested multiplex PCR rounds. The first two PCR rounds used TRBV1-TRBV30 forward primers with a C-beta reverse primer, about 10 cycles each. TCRdb reprocessed the multiplex PCR reads with MiXCR, giving one entry per CDR3 protein. There are about 78,000 distinct CDR3 sequences in the sample; over 60% occur only once, and 25% to 35% lies in the top ten. Sequences were obtained from liver tumor tissue from sampling region 4. Noted subset: tumor region T4, right-lateral pole. Receptor source: a middle-aged man with primary liver carcinoma and hepatitis B virus infection.

Many counts were recorded for this clonotype. This chain connects TRBV5-1 to TRBJ2-1; the match to TRBD2 covers 10 bases. The CDR3 has 16 residues. V shed 3 bases, J shed 4 bases, and the junction held 7 bases outside the gene matches. Germline lookup yields CDR1 SGHRS and CDR2 YFSETQ. The chain's CDR3 is CASSWTSGRGYNEQFF. In DNA form, the CDR3 reads TGCGCCAGCAGCTGGACCAGCGGGAGGGGGTACAATGAGCAGTTCTTC.

The genes are TRBV7-8 and TRBJ2-1, with 7 bases lining up with TRBD2. V dropped 5 bases and J dropped 5; count of bases not matched to a gene: 15. This CDR3 spans 17 amino acids. Germline CDR1 is SGHVS and CDR2 is FQNEAQ. CDR3 residues: CASSPGRSRGRNNEQFF. In DNA, the CDR3 is TGTGCCAGCAGCCCCGGGAGGTCGAGAGGGAGGAACAATGAGCAGTTCTTC.

This clonotype was recorded at least ten times. The genes are TRBV7-9 and TRBJ1-1, with TRBD1 as a possible D gene (6 bases). The CDR3 length is 14 residues. The V end was cut by 8 bases, the J end by 5 bases, with 18 bases between. Germline loops: CDR1 SEHNR, CDR2 FQNEAQ (reference sequence). The CDR3 spells CASLRGATGTEAFF. CDR3 nucleotide sequence: TGTGCCAGCCTACGGGGGGCGACGGGAACTGAAGCTTTCTTT.

Comment on this clonotype: At one boundary the junction diverges from the germline segment, which might be a read error. The CDR3 coding sequence is TGTGCCAGCAGCTTAATTACTAGCGGGAGGACCTACCCTCCCTACGAGCAGTATTTC. Protein: CASSLITSGRTYPPYEQYF. The gene calls are TRBV11-2 and TRBJ2-7, with TRBD2 matching 12 bases. This CDR3 has 19 residues. The germline gives CDR1 SGHAT, CDR2 FQNNGV.

A word on this clonotype: The junction differs from germline at one of its ends, possibly a read error. This rearrangement joins TRBV20-1 to TRBJ1-2; 7 bases line up with TRBD1. Germline V lookup: CDR1 DFQATT, CDR2 SNEGSKA (reference sequence). The CDR3 extends over 13 amino acids. The CDR3 sequence: CSARDPGGYGYIF. The CDR3, as DNA: TGCAGTGCCAGAGATCCAGGGGGGTATGGCTACATCTTC.

In the case of this clonotype: A much larger clone sits a single nucleotide away, making a read error possible. The gene calls are TRBV20-1 and TRBJ2-2, with 8 bases aligning to TRBD1. CDR1 DFQATT and CDR2 SNEGSKA come from the germline V gene (reference sequence). There are 17 residues in the CDR3. Losses at the gene ends were 3 bases for V and 4 bases for J; bases not matched to a gene: 13. CDR3: CSASETLDRASTGELFF. The CDR3 nucleotides are TGCAGTGCTAGTGAGACCCTGGACAGGGCCTCCACCGGGGAGCTGTTTTTT.

Turning to this clonotype: Given the absence of the conserved phenylalanine or tryptophan at the CDR3 end, a read error is likely. This chain links TRBV4-2 with TRBJ2-7; TRBD1 agrees at 8 bases. Looked up from germline, CDR1 is LGHNA and CDR2 is YNFKEQ. The CDR3 is made up of 15 amino acids. J was trimmed by 6 bases and V by 1 base; bases with no gene match: 8. CDR3: CASSQGDRGVCEQYL. The DNA for the CDR3 is TGTGCCAGCAGCCAAGGTGACAGGGGTGTCTGCGAGCAGTACTTA.

This clonotype has just one count. At one boundary the junction diverges from the germline segment, which might be a read error. This chain connects TRBV6-1 to TRBJ2-3; D gene ambiguous. Germline V CDR1 and CDR2: MNHNS, SASEGT. The length of the CDR3 is 13 residues. Here the CDR3 DNA reads TGTGCCAGTAGTGAGCAGGAGATAGATACGCAGTATTTT. Translated: CASSEQEIDTQYF.

This clonotype was recorded once. A read error is possible here, since a much larger clone lies one base away. V usage is TRBV6-4 and J usage is TRBJ2-1, with D perhaps matching TRBD1 or TRBD2 (5 bases each). Germline V gene data show CDR1 as MRHNA and CDR2 as SNTAGT. CDR3 length: 13 amino acids. This CDR3 reads CARSGAGAAEQFF. The CDR3 coding sequence is TGTGCCAGAAGTGGGGCCGGGGCGGCTGAGCAGTTCTTC.

This chain connects TRBV7-2 to TRBJ2-7; a possible D gene is TRBD1 (5 bases). Trimming cost V 3 bases and J 2 bases, with 11 bases left between them. This CDR3 has 14 amino acids. CDR1 is SGHTA and CDR2 is FQGNSA in the germline V gene. The CDR3, as DNA: TGTGCCAGCAGCTTCGGGCAGGGTACCTACGAGCAGTACTTC. Encoded protein: CASSFGQGTYEQYF.

This clonotype came up a few times. A much more abundant neighbour one base away suggests this may be a read error. This sequence joins TRBV7-8 and TRBJ1-2; 7 bases are shared with TRBD1. This CDR3 is 14 amino acids long. From germline, CDR1 is SGHVS and CDR2 FQNEAQ. The CDR3 nucleotides are TGTGCCAGCTGCTTCGGACAGGCGGACTATGGCTACACCTTC. Amino acids: CASCFGQADYGYTF.

As regards this clonotype: The junction differs from germline at one of its ends, possibly a read error. The V and J genes are TRBV6-1 and TRBJ2-3, with TRBD1 matching 9 bases. The CDR3 is 16 amino acids. CDR1 and CDR2 (germline): MNHNS, SASEGT. CDR3 region: CVSSDRDGTGPDTQYF. The CDR3 DNA reads as TGTGTCAGCAGTGATAGAGACGGGACAGGGCCAGACACGCAGTATTTT.

Concerning this clonotype itself: The conserved closing phenylalanine or tryptophan is absent in this CDR3, likely reflecting a read error. The CDR3 DNA sequence: TGCAGCGTTGAAGATGGTTACGGTTATGGCTACACCATC. The encoded protein is CSVEDGYGYGYTI. The chain joins TRBV29-1 to TRBJ1-2; D remains ambiguous. This CDR3 contains 13 residues. Germline V gene sequence: CDR1 SQVTM, CDR2 ANQGSEA. With 0 bases removed from V and 5 bases from J, the gap between germline ends came to 10 bases.

V is TRBV11-2 and J is TRBJ2-1; 12 nucleotides line up with TRBD2. The CDR3 consists of 16 residues. Unmatched junction bases numbered 9, after V lost 6 bases and J lost 6 bases. Looked up from germline, CDR1 is SGHAT and CDR2 is FQNNGV. The CDR3 sequence: CASRSPGLAGTNEQFF. CDR3 bases: TGTGCCAGCAGGAGTCCGGGACTAGCGGGCACCAATGAGCAGTTCTTC.

The table lists this clonotype with many counts. The chain is built from TRBV12-3 or TRBV12-4 and TRBJ2-1; 9 bases agree with TRBD1. Trimming at V came to 3 bases and at J to 0 bases, leaving 3 bases not matched to a gene. The CDR3 sequence is 16 residues long. The CDR3 coding sequence is TGTGCCAGCAGTTTCGACAGGGGGAGCTCCTACAATGAGCAGTTCTTC. Protein product: CASSFDRGSSYNEQFF.

A note on this clonotype: Lacking the conserved final phenylalanine or tryptophan, this CDR3 likely reflects a read error. This CDR3 is CASRLAANYGYTL. The CDR3 nucleotides are TGTGCCAGCAGACTTGCGGCTAACTATGGCTACACCTTA. This rearrangement joins TRBV6-5 to TRBJ1-2; D is undetermined. Germline CDR1 MNHEY, CDR2 SVGAGI. V lost 6 bases and J 0 bases, leaving 8 bases between the germline ends. The CDR3 is 13 amino acids.

As concerns this clonotype: At one end, the junction sequence differs from germline, possibly due to a read error. This rearrangement joins TRBV28 to TRBJ2-1; D is uncertain. Germline assignment: CDR1 MDHEN and CDR2 SYDVKM. The CDR3 spans 15 residues. The CDR3 region has the DNA TGTGCCAGCAGCCCCCCCGCGGCAGAGTACAGTGAGCAGTTCTTC. Translation: CASSPPAAEYSEQFF.

This clonotype was seen ten or more times. The chain has TRBV5-5 and TRBJ1-2; D gene unclear. The germline V and J ends were trimmed by 1 base and 2 bases, with 12 bases remaining between them. The CDR3 runs to 15 residues. Germline CDR1 SGHKS, CDR2 YYEKEE (reference sequence). CDR3 sequence (DNA): TGTGCCAGCAGCTTGAAGAGGGAGGAGAACTATGGCTACACCTTC. Protein: CASSLKREENYGYTF.

This clonotype counts as large. This chain links TRBV4-1 with TRBJ2-7; the D gene is possibly TRBD2 (6 bases). The V and J ends lost 0 bases and 0 bases respectively, with 12 bases between them. The CDR3 spans 16 residues. CDR1 is MGHRA and CDR2 is YSYEKL in the germline V gene. The CDR3 DNA follows: TGCGCCAGCAGCCAAGATTTTAGCGGAAGCTCCTACGAGCAGTACTTC. This encodes CASSQDFSGSSYEQYF.

This clonotype was counted at least ten times. The chain has TRBV10-3 and TRBJ1-5; 10 bases fit TRBD1. CDR3 length: 15 residues. CDR1 and CDR2 from the germline V gene are ENHRY and SYGVKD. The V gene end was trimmed by 0 bases and the J gene end by 6 bases; junction bases not matched to a gene: 2. The CDR3 nucleotides are TGTGCCATCAGTGAGTCGACAGGGGGCGGTCAGCCCCAGCATTTT. Its protein is CAISESTGGGQPQHF.

This clonotype was seen many times. The genes are TRBV7-9 and TRBJ2-7; either TRBD1 or TRBD2 may fit D (6 bases each). This CDR3 contains 13 residues. V was clipped by 7 bases and J by 4 bases, with 14 bases between them. Germline V gives CDR1 SEHNR, CDR2 FQNEAQ (reference sequence). The CDR3 protein is CASTPGGPYEQYF. The DNA for the CDR3 is TGTGCCAGCACCCCTGGGGGGCCTTACGAGCAGTACTTC.

The V call is TRBV11-2, the J call TRBJ2-2; TRBD2 might be the D (6 bases). The CDR3 length is 17 residues. V gave up 3 bases and J gave up 4 bases, with 18 bases separating them. The germline V gene has CDR1 SGHAT and CDR2 FQNNGV. The DNA of the CDR3 is TGTGCCAGCAGCTTTGGTCGGGACTTGGTCGGCACCGGGGAGCTGTTTTTT. Its protein product is CASSFGRDLVGTGELFF.

In regard to this clonotype: A much larger clonotype is one base distant, so this may be a read error. The chain is built from TRBV28 and TRBJ2-1, with 10 bases that match TRBD2. CDR1 and CDR2 (germline): MDHEN, SYDVKM. This CDR3 has 17 amino acids. V dropped 6 bases and J dropped 0; count of bases not matched to a gene: 8. CDR3 in DNA: TGTGCCAGCAGGCGGACTAGCGGATTAGCCTCCTACAATGAGCAGTTCTTC. It yields the protein CASRRTSGLASYNEQFF. Using reference TRBV28 and TRBJ2-1 for the parts outside the CDR3, the full variable domain is DVKVTQSSRYLVKRTGEKVFLECVQDMDHENMFWYRQDPGLGLRLIYFSYDVKMKEKGDIPEGYSVSREKKERFSLILESASTNQTSMYLCASRRTSGLASYNEQFFGPGTRLTVL.

As concerns this clonotype: The conserved closing phenylalanine or tryptophan is absent in this CDR3, likely reflecting a read error. V is TRBV6-5 and J is TRBJ1-1; no clear D. Looked up from germline, CDR1 is MNHEY and CDR2 is SVGAGI. This CDR3 region has 14 residues. CDR3 in DNA: TGTGTCAGCAGTTTCGACGATTTGAACACTGAAGCTTTCCTT. Its protein is CVSSFDDLNTEAFL.

The table lists this clonotype with a count of one. An end of the junction differs from the germline gene, which may be a read error. The chain combines TRBV28 with TRBJ1-2, with D possibly being TRBD1 (6 bases). CDR1 is MDHEN, CDR2 SYDVKM, per germline. The CDR3 loop spans 16 amino acids. CDR3 sequence (DNA): TGTGCCAGCAGTTTAAGGGGTCAGGGGACTCTCTATGGCTGCACCTTC. Protein sequence: CASSLRGQGTLYGCTF.

Notes on this clonotype: Relative to the germline gene, one junction end is altered; a read error may explain this. The CDR3 DNA sequence: TGTGCCAGCAGCCAAGGATCATGGGGGACTGGGACCAACGTCCTGACTTTC. Its protein is CASSQGSWGTGTNVLTF. The chain employs TRBV4-2 and TRBJ2-6, with D tentatively TRBD2 (6 bases). This CDR3 is 17 amino acids long. The germline CDR1 and CDR2 sequences are LGHNA and YNFKEQ.

Comments on this clonotype: A much bigger clone sits one base away, suggesting this may be a read error. The rearrangement links TRBV28 to TRBJ2-5; D not certain. The CDR3 extends over 12 amino acids. The V end lost 3 bases, the J end lost 6 bases, and 8 bases lay between the germline ends. The germline V gene encodes CDR1 MDHEN and CDR2 SYDVKM. The CDR3 region has the DNA TGTGCCAGCAGTTTTAGAGCGCAGACCCAGTACTTC. Protein: CASSFRAQTQYF.

This clonotype was seen repeatedly, ten times or more. This chain connects TRBV6-6 to TRBJ1-4, with D perhaps matching TRBD1 (5 bases). The length of the CDR3 is 13 residues. The V end was cut by 6 bases, the J end by 5 bases, with 10 bases between. Germline V gives CDR1 MNHNY, CDR2 SVGAGI (reference sequence). The CDR3: CASSHRQNEKLFF. CDR3 sequence (DNA): TGTGCCAGCAGCCACAGACAGAATGAAAAACTGTTTTTT.

This clonotype was found many times. The chain carries TRBV12-3 or TRBV12-4 and TRBJ1-3; D gene unclear. V gave up 8 bases and J gave up 2 bases, with 16 bases separating them. The CDR3 is 15 amino acids. CDR3 protein: CASALGGSTGNTIYF. In DNA form, the CDR3 reads TGTGCCAGCGCCTTGGGTGGGAGTACTGGAAACACCATATATTTT.